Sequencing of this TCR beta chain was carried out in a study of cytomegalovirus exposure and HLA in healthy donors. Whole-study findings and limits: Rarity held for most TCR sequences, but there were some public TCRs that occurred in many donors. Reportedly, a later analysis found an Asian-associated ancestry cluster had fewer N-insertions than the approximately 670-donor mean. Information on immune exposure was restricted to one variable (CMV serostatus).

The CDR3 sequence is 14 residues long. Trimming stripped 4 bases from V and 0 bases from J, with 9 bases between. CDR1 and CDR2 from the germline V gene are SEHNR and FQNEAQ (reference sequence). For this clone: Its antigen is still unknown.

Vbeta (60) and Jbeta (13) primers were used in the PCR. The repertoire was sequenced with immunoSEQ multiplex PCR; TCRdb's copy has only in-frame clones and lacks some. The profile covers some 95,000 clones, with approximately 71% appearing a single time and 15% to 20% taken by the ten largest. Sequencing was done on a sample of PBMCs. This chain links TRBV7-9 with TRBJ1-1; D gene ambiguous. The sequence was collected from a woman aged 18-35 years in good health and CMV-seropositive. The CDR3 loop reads CASSYPVMNTEAFF. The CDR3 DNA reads TGTGCCAGCAGCTACCCAGTTATGAACACTGAAGCTTTCTTT.